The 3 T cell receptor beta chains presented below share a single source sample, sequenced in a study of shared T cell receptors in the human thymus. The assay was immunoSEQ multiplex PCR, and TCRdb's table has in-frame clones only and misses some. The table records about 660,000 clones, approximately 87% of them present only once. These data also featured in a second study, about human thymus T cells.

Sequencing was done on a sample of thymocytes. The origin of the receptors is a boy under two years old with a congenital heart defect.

The CDR3 sequence: CASSDTRDGTGELFF. CDR3 in DNA: TGTGCCAGCAGCGACACGAGGGATGGGACCGGGGAGCTGTTTTTT. V usage is TRBV11-2 and J usage is TRBJ2-2, with D possibly TRBD2 on 5 matching bases. The germline gives CDR1 SGHAT, CDR2 FQNNGV. V lost 5 bases and J lost 5, with 15 bases in between. This CDR3 contains 15 residues. The full variable domain, rest sourced from reference TRBV11-2 and TRBJ2-2, is EAGVAQSPRYKIIEKRQSVAFWCNPISGHATLYWYQQILGQGPKLLIQFQNNGVVDDSQLPKDRFSAERLKGVDSTLKIQPAKLEDSAVYLCASSDTRDGTGELFFGEGSRLTVL.

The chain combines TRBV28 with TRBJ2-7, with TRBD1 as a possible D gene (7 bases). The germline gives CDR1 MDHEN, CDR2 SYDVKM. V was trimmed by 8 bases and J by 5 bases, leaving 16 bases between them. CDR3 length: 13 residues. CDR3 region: CASRNRGGHEQYF. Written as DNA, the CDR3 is TGTGCCAGCCGAAACAGGGGAGGCCACGAGCAGTACTTC.

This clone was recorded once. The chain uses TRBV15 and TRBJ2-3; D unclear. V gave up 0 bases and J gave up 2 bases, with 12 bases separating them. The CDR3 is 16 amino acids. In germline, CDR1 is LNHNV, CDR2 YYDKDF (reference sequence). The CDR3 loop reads CATSRDPTRLTDTQYF. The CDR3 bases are TGTGCCACCAGCAGAGATCCGACGCGACTCACAGATACGCAGTATTTT.